These 26 T cell receptor beta chains were sequenced from one sample in a study of Graves' ophthalmopathy and Graves' hyperthyroidism. Amplification targeted the TCR beta CDR3 regions, with RNA transcripts as the source material. Scientists carried out first-round RT-PCR using HTBI primers and then a second-round multiplex PCR. One entry per CDR3 protein, called by TCRdb with MiXCR from the multiplex PCR reads. In the table there are almost 400,000 distinct CDR3 sequences, approximately 20% of which are singletons. What was sequenced was peripheral blood. These receptors were collected from a woman aged 18-35 years with Graves' ophthalmopathy.

This clonotype was found many times. The chain combines TRBV25-1 with TRBJ2-5; D call uncertain. CDR3 length: 13 amino acids. Looked up from germline, CDR1 is MGHDK and CDR2 is SYGVNS. V lost 6 bases to trimming and J lost 5 bases, with 13 bases between them. The CDR3 bases are TGTGCCAGCAGGTGGAGTTATAGGGAGACCCAGTACTTC. This sequence encodes CASRWSYRETQYF.

This clonotype came up many times. V and J are TRBV6-5 and TRBJ2-4; perhaps TRBD1 as D (6 bases). V was trimmed by 4 bases and J by 8 bases, leaving 15 bases between them. This CDR3 has 14 amino acids. Germline V gene sequence: CDR1 MNHEY, CDR2 SVGAGI. CDR3 nucleotides: TGTGCCAGCAGTTTTCGGACAGAGCGGTACATTCAGTACTTC. Amino acid sequence: CASSFRTERYIQYF.

This clonotype was seen ten or more times. V gene TRBV19 combines with J gene TRBJ2-6; 7 bases are shared with TRBD1. The CDR3 length is 16 residues. V shed 4 bases, J shed 2 bases, and the junction held 5 bases outside the gene matches. Germline V gene lookup returns CDR1 LNHDA and CDR2 SQIVND (reference sequence). This CDR3 reads CASSTLQGAGANVLTF. The CDR3 nucleotides are TGTGCCAGTAGTACGCTCCAGGGGGCTGGGGCCAACGTCCTGACTTTC.

This clonotype showed up many times. The chain uses TRBV7-2 and TRBJ2-7, with 7 bases aligning to TRBD1. This CDR3 has 16 amino acids. V lost 0 bases and J lost 3; bases outside the gene matches: 8. CDR1 is SGHTA and CDR2 is FQGNSA in the germline V gene. Written as DNA, the CDR3 is TGTGCCAGCAGCTTAGCCCGTAGGACAGGATTCTACGAGCAGTACTTC. This codes for CASSLARRTGFYEQYF.

This sequence joins TRBV2 and TRBJ1-2; D remains unclear. This CDR3 has 15 residues. Trimming shortened V by 5 bases and J by 0 bases, and 13 bases separated the two germline ends. The germline V gene encodes CDR1 SNHLY and CDR2 FYNNEI. In DNA form, the CDR3 reads TGTGCCAGCAGTAAACAAAGCACGACTAACTATGGCTACACCTTC. Translation gives CASSKQSTTNYGYTF.

This clonotype has ten or more counts. A clone one base away is much larger, so this may be a read error. CDR3 loop: CASGYLGQGSGYTF. The CDR3 nucleotides are TGTGCCAGCGGTTACTTGGGACAGGGGTCCGGCTACACCTTC. The chain combines TRBV6-5 with TRBJ1-2, with 10 bases aligning to TRBD1. The germline V gene has CDR1 MNHEY and CDR2 SVGAGI. CDR3 length: 14 residues.

The table lists this clonotype with many counts. V gene TRBV6-1 combines with J gene TRBJ1-5; 8 bases are shared with TRBD1. CDR1 MNHNS and CDR2 SASEGT come from the germline V gene. Trimming cost V 6 bases and J 5 bases; bases outside gene matches: 9. The length of the CDR3 is 15 residues. The CDR3 loop reads CASRPRDRPHQPQHF. DNA of the CDR3: TGTGCCAGCAGACCCCGGGACAGGCCTCATCAGCCCCAGCATTTT.

In this sample, this clonotype turned up many times. The rearrangement uses TRBV28 and TRBJ2-7; D may be TRBD2 (5 bases). The CDR3 length is 13 residues. CDR1 is MDHEN and CDR2 is SYDVKM in the germline V gene. Trimming took off 3 bases at V and 5 bases at J, with 11 bases between the two ends. DNA of the CDR3: TGTGCCAGCAGTTTGAGGGAGTTCGACGAGCAGTACTTC. Protein: CASSLREFDEQYF.

This chain uses TRBV18 with TRBJ2-2; D is unclear. V gave up 3 bases and J gave up 7 bases, with 9 bases separating them. CDR3 length: 13 residues. Per germline, CDR1 KGHSH and CDR2 LQKENI. CDR3 coding DNA: TGTGCCAGCTCACCCCCGGCCGGCGGGGAGCTGTTTTTT. This translates into CASSPPAGGELFF.

The rearrangement uses TRBV6-1 and TRBJ2-7; no reliable D call. The CDR3 totals 12 residues. Germline CDR1 reads MNHNS; CDR2 reads SASEGT. Trimming took 7 bases from V and 6 from J, leaving 13 bases between them. The CDR3 here is CASTNKASEQYF. In DNA form, the CDR3 reads TGTGCCAGCACCAATAAAGCGTCCGAGCAGTACTTC.

This clonotype was seen at least ten times. The chain has TRBV7-9 and TRBJ2-7, with TRBD1 identical over 9 bases. The V segment lost 5 bases and the J segment 5 bases; nucleotides outside the gene matches: 10. Per the germline V gene, CDR1 is SEHNR and CDR2 is FQNEAQ (reference sequence). The CDR3 is 15 residues long. The CDR3 nucleotides are TGTGCCAGCAGCCCACTTAGGGACAGGGTCAACGAGCAGTACTTC. Residues: CASSPLRDRVNEQYF.

This clonotype was observed at least ten times. The chain links TRBV19 to TRBJ2-2; TRBD2 might be the D (5 bases). CDR3 length: 15 residues. V gave up 6 bases and J gave up 4 bases, with 15 bases separating them. Per the germline V gene, CDR1 is LNHDA and CDR2 is SQIVND (reference sequence). The CDR3 DNA reads TGTGCCAGTAGGGCGTGGGCGGCGGGCACCGGGGAGCTGTTTTTT. Its protein is CASRAWAAGTGELFF.

This clonotype was seen ten or more times. The J gene is TRBJ2-4, the V gene TRBV10-2; D ambiguous. With 0 bases removed from V and 0 bases from J, the gap between germline ends came to 0 bases. This CDR3 comprises 13 residues. CDR1 and CDR2 from the germline V gene are WSHSY and SAAADI. CDR3 in amino acids: CASSESAKNIQYF. DNA for the CDR3: TGCGCCAGCAGTGAGTCAGCCAAAAACATTCAGTACTTC.

This clonotype showed up many times. The chain employs TRBV5-1 and TRBJ2-7; possible D gene TRBD1, 5 bases. Trimming pared 0 bases from V and 6 bases from J, leaving 10 bases between. The germline CDR1 and CDR2 sequences are SGHRS and YFSETQ. The CDR3 consists of 13 residues. The CDR3 DNA is TGCGCCAGCAGCTTGGGACGTAGGGGCGAGCAGTACTTC. Translated, it gives CASSLGRRGEQYF.

This clonotype appeared many times. This chain links TRBV20-1 with TRBJ2-7, with TRBD2 identical over 8 bases. V shed 6 bases, J shed 0 bases, and the junction held 7 bases outside the gene matches. The CDR3 has 14 residues. The V gene's germline CDR1 is DFQATT and CDR2 SNEGSKA (reference sequence). The DNA of the CDR3 is TGCAGTGCACCGGGGACTAGGAGCTCCTACGAGCAGTACTTC. Translated, it gives CSAPGTRSSYEQYF.

This clonotype was observed at least ten times. The rearrangement uses TRBV19 and TRBJ2-7, with D possibly matching TRBD2 (6 bases). In germline, CDR1 is LNHDA, CDR2 SQIVND (reference sequence). The CDR3 totals 13 residues. V lost 9 bases to trimming and J lost 2 bases, with 14 bases between them. CDR3 sequence: CASSRGRTYEQYF. In nucleotides, the CDR3 is TGTGCCAGCAGTCGGGGGAGAACCTACGAGCAGTACTTC.

There are many counts of this clonotype. The gene calls are TRBV20-1 and TRBJ1-2, with 9 bases matching TRBD1. The CDR3 consists of 14 residues. V lost 6 bases to trimming and J lost 5 bases; unmatched junction nucleotides: 10. The germline gives CDR1 DFQATT, CDR2 SNEGSKA (reference sequence). The CDR3 sequence: CSALRGTGIYGYTF. CDR3 nucleotides: TGCAGTGCCCTCAGGGGGACAGGGATTTATGGCTACACCTTC.

This clonotype was counted at least ten times. The chain recombines TRBV6-1 with TRBJ1-2, with D possibly being TRBD1 (5 bases). Germline V gene lookup returns CDR1 MNHNS and CDR2 SASEGT. The CDR3 is 12 amino acids. Trimming cost V 11 bases and J 6 bases, with 16 bases left between them. The CDR3 DNA is TGTGCCTCCACCCGAGGGGTAGATGGCTACACCTTC. Translating it yields CASTRGVDGYTF.

This clonotype was counted ten times or more. The chain combines TRBV3-1 with TRBJ1-1; 11 positions agree with TRBD1. Germline values: CDR1 LGHDT, CDR2 YNNKEL (reference sequence). With V trimmed by 4 bases and J by 11 bases, 9 bases remained unmatched. The CDR3 contains 14 residues. CDR3 sequence: CASSLGTGGHRAFF. The CDR3 nucleotides read TGTGCCAGCAGCCTCGGGACAGGGGGACATCGGGCTTTCTTT.

This chain joins TRBV7-2 and TRBJ2-7, with 9 bases identical to TRBD1. Germline CDR1 is SGHTA and CDR2 is FQGNSA. The length of the CDR3 is 16 residues. The J segment lost 6 bases and the V segment lost 0 bases, leaving 9 bases of the junction unmatched. CDR3: CASSLAVGQGTSEQYF. The CDR3 DNA is TGTGCCAGCAGCTTAGCCGTCGGACAGGGGACGAGCGAGCAGTACTTC.

This clonotype was observed at least ten times. The chain recombines TRBV30 with TRBJ1-6, with D perhaps matching TRBD1 (6 bases). Trimming removed 2 bases at V and 8 bases at J, with 16 bases between. The CDR3 runs to 15 residues. Per germline, CDR1 GTSNPN and CDR2 SVGIG (reference sequence). This CDR3 is CAWSLPRRGYSPLHF. The CDR3 DNA follows: TGTGCCTGGAGTCTCCCCCGCAGGGGTTATTCACCCCTCCACTTT.

This rearrangement joins TRBV6-2 or TRBV6-3 to TRBJ2-7; D possibly corresponds to TRBD2 (6 bases). Germline CDR1 is MNHEY and CDR2 is SVGEGT. V shed 8 bases and J shed 5 bases, with 16 bases lying between them. This CDR3 contains 13 residues. The CDR3 loop is CASCRGLYDEQYF. As DNA, the CDR3 is TGTGCCAGCTGCCGGGGGTTGTACGACGAGCAGTACTTC.

This clonotype showed up many times. The CDR3 loop is CASSIGQGAYEQYF. The CDR3 DNA is TGTGCCAGTAGTATAGGACAGGGGGCCTACGAGCAGTACTTC. The rearrangement uses TRBV19 and TRBJ2-7, with 9 bases aligning to TRBD1. The CDR3 spans 14 residues. Germline values: CDR1 LNHDA, CDR2 SQIVND (reference sequence). With V trimmed by 1 base and J by 2 bases, 0 bases remained unmatched.

This clonotype was seen at least ten times. The rearrangement links TRBV6-5 to TRBJ2-2; the D gene is possibly TRBD1 (6 bases). With 6 bases removed from V and 6 bases from J, the gap between germline ends came to 11 bases. The germline gives CDR1 MNHEY, CDR2 SVGAGI. This CDR3 is built from 13 residues. The CDR3 sequence: CASRAQGSGELFF. CDR3 nucleotide sequence: TGTGCCAGCAGGGCCCAGGGGTCCGGGGAGCTGTTTTTT.

At least ten counts were recorded for this clonotype. The V gene is TRBV6-5, the J gene TRBJ2-2; 7 bases fit TRBD2. V lost 6 bases and J lost 6; bases outside the gene matches: 4. The germline V gene encodes CDR1 MNHEY and CDR2 SVGAGI. The CDR3 spans 13 residues. CDR3 protein: CASSGLVSGELFF. CDR3 coding DNA: TGTGCCAGCAGCGGACTAGTATCCGGGGAGCTGTTTTTT.

This clonotype showed up many times. The J gene is TRBJ2-7, the V gene TRBV5-1; 10 bases match TRBD2. Germline V CDR1 and CDR2: SGHRS, YFSETQ. With 4 bases clipped from V and 0 bases from J, the junction kept 25 bases outside the gene matches. This CDR3 region has 22 residues. CDR3 sequence (DNA): TGCGCCAGCAGCGCGGGACCTTCGCGTCTCCAGGGACTAGCGTCCACCTCCTACGAGCAGTACTTC. Amino acid sequence: CASSAGPSRLQGLASTSYEQYF. The full variable domain, completed using reference TRBV5-1 and TRBJ2-7, is KAGVTQTPRYLIKTRGQQVTLSCSPISGHRSVSWYQQTPGQGLQFLFEYFSETQRNKGNFPGRFSGRQFSNSRSEMNVSTLELGDSALYLCASSAGPSRLQGLASTSYEQYFGPGTRLTVT.